The sequence of this TCR beta chain was determined in a study of T-cell reconstitution after alpha-beta-depleted transplantation in children. From germline, CDR1 is LGHNA and CDR2 YSLEER. CDR3 length: 16 residues. V gave up 0 bases and J gave up 4 bases; unmatched junction bases: 8. Unique molecular identifiers were incorporated into the prepared TCRbeta library. Using its own MiXCR run on the PCR reads, TCRdb lists one record per CDR3 protein. The data contain roughly 590,000 distinct CDR3 sequences, 15% to 20% of them seen just once; the ten biggest clones take up approximately 1%. This chain joins TRBV4-3 and TRBJ2-7; 8 bases align to TRBD1. The source of this sequence is a human donor who donated a stem cell graft to a child with acute myeloid leukemia. The source material was PBMCs from the stem cell graft donor, sampled from the stem cell graft. CDR3 nucleotides: TGCGCCAGCAGCCAAGACGCATCTCGGACAGGGTACGAGCAGTACTTC. Its protein is CASSQDASRTGYEQYF.